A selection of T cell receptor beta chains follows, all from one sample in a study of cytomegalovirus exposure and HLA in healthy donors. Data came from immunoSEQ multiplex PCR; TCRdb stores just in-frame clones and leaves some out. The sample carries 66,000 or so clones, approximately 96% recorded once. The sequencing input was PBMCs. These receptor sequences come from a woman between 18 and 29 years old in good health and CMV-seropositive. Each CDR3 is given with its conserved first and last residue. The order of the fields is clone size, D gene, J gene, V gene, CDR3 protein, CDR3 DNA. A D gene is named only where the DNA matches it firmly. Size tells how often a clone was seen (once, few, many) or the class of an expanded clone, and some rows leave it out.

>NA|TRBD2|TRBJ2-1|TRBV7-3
CASSLGIAGGSLREQFF
TGTGCCAGCAGCTTAGGAATAGCGGGAGGTTCGCTGAGAGAGCAGTTCTTC
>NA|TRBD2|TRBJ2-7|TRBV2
CASRSGTRSEQYF
TGTGCCAGCAGGTCCGGGACTAGGAGCGAGCAGTACTTC
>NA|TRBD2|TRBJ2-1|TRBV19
CASSISLAVFNEQFF
TGTGCCAGTAGTATTAGTCTAGCGGTCTTCAATGAGCAGTTCTTC
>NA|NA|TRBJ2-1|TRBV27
CASSLVESGYNEQFF
TGTGCCAGCAGTTTAGTGGAGTCAGGGTACAATGAGCAGTTCTTC
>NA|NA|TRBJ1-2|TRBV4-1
CASTLGGEDYGYTF
TGCGCCAGCACCCTCGGGGGGGAAGACTATGGCTACACCTTC
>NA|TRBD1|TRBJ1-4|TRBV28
CASSFSGTGNEKLFF
TGTGCCAGCAGTTTCTCCGGGACAGGGAATGAAAAACTGTTTTTT
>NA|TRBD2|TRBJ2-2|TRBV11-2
CASRELRGARGAGELFF
TGTGCCAGCAGAGAATTGCGGGGGGCACGAGGCGCCGGGGAGCTGTTTTTT
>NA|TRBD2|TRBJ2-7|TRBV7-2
CASSLAPASGNEQYF
TGTGCCAGCAGCTTAGCGCCCGCTAGCGGGAACGAGCAGTACTTC
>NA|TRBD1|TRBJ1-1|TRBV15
CATSWDRTEAFF
TGTGCCACCAGCTGGGACAGAACTGAAGCTTTCTTT
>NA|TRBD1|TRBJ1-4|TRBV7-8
CASSHPGQGQTNEKLFF
TGTGCCAGCAGCCACCCGGGACAGGGCCAAACTAATGAAAAACTGTTTTTT
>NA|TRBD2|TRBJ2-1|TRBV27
CASSSRTSGSNEQFF
TGTGCCAGCAGTTCCCGGACTAGCGGGAGCAATGAGCAGTTCTTC
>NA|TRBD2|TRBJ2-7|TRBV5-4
CASSLMTSGSYEQYF
TGTGCCAGCAGCTTGATGACTAGCGGTTCCTACGAGCAGTACTTC
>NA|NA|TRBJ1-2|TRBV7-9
CASSLSGGGYTF
TGTGCCAGCAGCTTAAGTGGGGGGGGCTACACCTTC
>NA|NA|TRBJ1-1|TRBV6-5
CASSQAGVGTEAFF
TGTGCCAGCAGCCAGGCAGGTGTGGGTACTGAAGCTTTCTTT
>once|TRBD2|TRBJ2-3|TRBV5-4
CASSLVGGSREDTQYF
TGTGCCAGCAGCTTGGTGGGCGGGAGTCGGGAAGATACGCAGTATTTT
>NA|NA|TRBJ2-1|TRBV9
CASSPLLADNEQFF
TGTGCCAGCAGCCCACTACTAGCTGACAATGAGCAGTTCTTC
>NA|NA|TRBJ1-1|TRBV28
CASTEQTEAFF
TGTGCCAGCACCGAACAAACTGAAGCTTTCTTT
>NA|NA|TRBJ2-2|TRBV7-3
CASSSPTPNTGELFF
TGTGCCAGCAGCTCTCCTACTCCGAACACCGGGGAGCTGTTTTTT
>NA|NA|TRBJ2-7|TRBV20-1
CSAGTQEQYF
TGCAGCGCCGGGACTCAGGAGCAGTACTTC
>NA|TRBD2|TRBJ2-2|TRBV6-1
CASRQSGRVTGELFF
TGTGCCAGCAGACAAAGCGGGAGGGTCACCGGGGAGCTGTTTTTT
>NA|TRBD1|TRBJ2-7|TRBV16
CASRHLTGTGNEQYF
TGTGCCAGCAGACATCTAACCGGGACAGGGAACGAGCAGTACTTC
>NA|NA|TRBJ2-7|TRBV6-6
CASSQAGQIYEQYF
TGTGCCAGCAGCCAAGCGGGTCAAATTTACGAGCAGTACTTC
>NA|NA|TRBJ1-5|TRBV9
CASSVGRSNQPQHF
TGTGCCAGCAGCGTAGGCAGGAGCAATCAGCCCCAGCATTTT
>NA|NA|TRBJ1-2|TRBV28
CASSFDSYGYTF
TGTGCCAGCAGTTTTGACAGCTATGGCTACACCTTC
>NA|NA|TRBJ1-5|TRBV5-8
CASRQQSYSNQPQHF
TGTGCCAGCAGACAACAGAGTTATAGCAATCAGCCCCAGCATTTT